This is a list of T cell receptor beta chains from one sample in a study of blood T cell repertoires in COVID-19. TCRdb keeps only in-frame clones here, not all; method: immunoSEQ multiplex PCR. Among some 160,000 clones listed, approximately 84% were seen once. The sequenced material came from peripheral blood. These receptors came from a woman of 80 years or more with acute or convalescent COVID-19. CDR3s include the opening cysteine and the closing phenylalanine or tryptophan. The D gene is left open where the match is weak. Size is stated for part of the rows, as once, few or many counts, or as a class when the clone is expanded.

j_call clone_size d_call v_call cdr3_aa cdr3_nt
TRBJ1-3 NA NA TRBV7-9 CASSSGGFSGNTIYF TGTGCCAGCAGCTCAGGCGGGTTCTCTGGAAACACCATATATTTT
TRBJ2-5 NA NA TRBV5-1 CASSLEAGGETQYF TGCGCCAGCAGCCTCGAGGCGGGTGGAGAGACCCAGTACTTC
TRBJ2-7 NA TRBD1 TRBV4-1 CASSQSPGTGTYEQYF TGCGCCAGCAGCCAGAGTCCCGGGACAGGGACCTACGAGCAGTACTTC
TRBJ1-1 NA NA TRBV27 CASSFAAVNTEAFF TGTGCCAGCAGTTTCGCGGCAGTGAACACTGAAGCTTTCTTT
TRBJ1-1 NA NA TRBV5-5 CASSQGFFTEAFF TGTGCCAGCAGCCAGGGGTTTTTCACTGAAGCTTTCTTT
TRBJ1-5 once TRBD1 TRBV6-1 CASSEGQGDQPQHF TGTGCCAGCAGTGAAGGACAGGGGGATCAGCCCCAGCATTTT
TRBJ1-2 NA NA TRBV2 CASSPGGVLWGGRYGYTF TGTGCCAGCAGCCCCGGAGGGGTCCTGTGGGGGGGGAGATATGGCTACACCTTC
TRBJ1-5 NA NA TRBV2 CASSWTVNQPQHF TGTGCTAGCAGTTGGACAGTTAATCAGCCCCAGCATTTT
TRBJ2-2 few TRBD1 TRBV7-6 CASSLGQGGPGELFF TGTGCCAGCAGCCTGGGACAGGGGGGACCCGGGGAGCTGTTTTTT
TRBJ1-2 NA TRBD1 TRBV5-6 CASSLSYRGSDYYTF TGTGCCAGCAGCTTGAGTTACAGGGGGAGCGACTACTACACCTTC
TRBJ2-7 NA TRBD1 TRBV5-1 CASSLGGTGGYEQYF TGCGCCAGCAGCTTGGGTGGGACAGGGGGCTACGAGCAGTACTTC
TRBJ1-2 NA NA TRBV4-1 CASSQVNPANYGYTF TGCGCCAGCAGCCAAGTGAACCCGGCTAACTATGGCTACACCTTC
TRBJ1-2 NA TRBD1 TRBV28 CASGQGFYGYTF TGTGCCAGCGGACAGGGCTTCTATGGCTACACCTTC
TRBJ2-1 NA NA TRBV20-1 CSASKREQFF TGCAGTGCTAGTAAGCGTGAGCAGTTCTTC
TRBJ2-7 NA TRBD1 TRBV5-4 CASSSPGQRKEQYF TGTGCCAGCAGCTCGCCGGGACAGCGGAAGGAGCAGTACTTC
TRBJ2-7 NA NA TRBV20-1 CSAYGVRQYF TGCAGTGCATACGGGGTCCGGCAGTACTTC
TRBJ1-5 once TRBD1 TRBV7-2 CASSLGGQQPQHF TGTGCCAGCAGCTTAGGGGGACAGCAGCCCCAGCATTTT
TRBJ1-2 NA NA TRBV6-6 CASRAAGQYGYTF TGTGCCAGCAGGGCGGCAGGACAGTATGGCTACACCTTC
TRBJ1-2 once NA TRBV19 CASTPGTTYGYTF TGTGCCAGTACCCCGGGAACCACTTATGGCTACACCTTC
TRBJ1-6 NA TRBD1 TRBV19 CASSPGQGAAYNSPLHF TGTGCCAGTAGTCCGGGACAGGGGGCTGCTTATAATTCACCCCTCCACTTT
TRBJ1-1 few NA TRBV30 CAWGTGWDTEAFF TGTGCCTGGGGTACAGGGTGGGACACTGAAGCTTTCTTT
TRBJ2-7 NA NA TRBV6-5 CASSRDRHEQYF TGTGCCAGCAGTCGCGACAGACACGAGCAGTACTTC
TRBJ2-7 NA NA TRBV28 CASSTPRGQHYEQYF TGTGCCAGCAGTACTCCCCGTGGACAGCACTACGAGCAGTACTTC
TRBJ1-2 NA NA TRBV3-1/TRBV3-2 CASSQEGTALDGYTF TGTGCCAGCAGCCAAGAAGGCACGGCCCTAGATGGCTACACCTTC
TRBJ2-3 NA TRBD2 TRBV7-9 CASSLGGGSDTQYF TGTGCCAGCAGCTTAGGGGGAGGGTCAGATACGCAGTATTTT
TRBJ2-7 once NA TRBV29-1 CSVGGGGDLLLEQYF TGCAGCGTTGGAGGAGGCGGAGACCTCCTTCTGGAGCAGTACTTC
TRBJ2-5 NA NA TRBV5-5 CASSLGPHGGGTQYF TGTGCCAGCAGCTTGGGCCCACACGGGGGAGGGACCCAGTACTTC
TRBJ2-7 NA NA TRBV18 CASSPLGELIHEQYF TGTGCCAGCTCACCATTGGGCGAACTTATCCACGAGCAGTACTTC
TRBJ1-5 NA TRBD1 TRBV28 CASSPHRGLQPQHF TGTGCCAGCAGTCCCCACAGGGGGCTTCAGCCCCAGCATTTT
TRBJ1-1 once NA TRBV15 CATSRDRMNTEAFF TGTGCCACCAGCAGAGACAGGATGAACACTGAAGCTTTCTTT
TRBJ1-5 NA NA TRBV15 CATSRDPGFDQPQHF TGTGCCACCAGCAGAGATCCGGGGTTCGATCAGCCCCAGCATTTT